The source of this T cell receptor beta chain is a study of T cells after yellow fever vaccination. Study-wide points: Weaker overall, the secondary response nonetheless peaked faster (day 5 versus 15). The booster saw the reappearance of most primary-vaccination clones (roughly 96% CD4, 70% to 90% CD8). Overall, a small share of clonotypes was seen in both CD4 and CD8 compartments.

The germline CDR1 and CDR2 sequences are SGDLS and YYNGEE. Germline trimming cut 4 bases from V and 4 bases from J; bases unmatched to any gene: 9. The CDR3 loop spans 16 amino acids. Ten or more counts support this clonotype. Its antigen is not known. 5'RACE template switching generated TCR cDNA, adding a universal primer site and UMIs. Using its own MiXCR run on the 5' RACE reads, TCRdb lists one record per CDR3 protein. The repertoire holds a few hundred thousand distinct CDR3 sequences, with roughly 6.8% as singletons. The receptor was isolated from a man between 18 and 35 years old who received the YFV17D yellow fever vaccine. This specimen was PBMCs, taken approximately 40 days after the first yellow fever vaccination. The chain is built from TRBV9 and TRBJ2-2; 8 bases align to TRBD2. This chain's CDR3 is CASSPRGSGATGELFF. The CDR3 bases are TGTGCCAGCAGCCCCCGGGGTAGCGGGGCCACCGGGGAGCTGTTTTTT. The whole variable domain, filled in from reference TRBV9 and TRBJ2-2, reads DSGVTQTPKHLITATGQRVTLRCSPRSGDLSVYWYQQSLDQGLQFLIQYYNGEERAKGNILERFSAQQFPDLHSELNLSSLELGDSALYFCASSPRGSGATGELFFGEGSRLTVL.